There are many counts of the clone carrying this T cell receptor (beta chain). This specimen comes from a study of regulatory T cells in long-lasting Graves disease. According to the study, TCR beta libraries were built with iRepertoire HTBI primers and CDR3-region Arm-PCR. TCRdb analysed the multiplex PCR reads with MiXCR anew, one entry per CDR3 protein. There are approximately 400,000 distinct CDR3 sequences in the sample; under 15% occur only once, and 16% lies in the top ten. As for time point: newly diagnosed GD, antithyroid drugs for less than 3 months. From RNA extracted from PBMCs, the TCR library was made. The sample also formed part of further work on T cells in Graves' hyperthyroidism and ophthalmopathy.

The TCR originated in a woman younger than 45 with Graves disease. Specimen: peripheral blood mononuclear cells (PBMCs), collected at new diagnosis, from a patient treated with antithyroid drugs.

The CDR3 DNA sequence: TGTGCCAGCATCAAGGCGGTCAGGGTCCCCTACGAGCAGTACTTC. As protein: CASIKAVRVPYEQYF. The V and J genes are TRBV2 and TRBJ2-7; possibly TRBD1 for D (5 bases). V dropped 7 bases and J dropped 2 bases, with 18 bases sitting between them. The germline V gene has CDR1 SNHLY and CDR2 FYNNEI. The CDR3 has 15 amino acids.